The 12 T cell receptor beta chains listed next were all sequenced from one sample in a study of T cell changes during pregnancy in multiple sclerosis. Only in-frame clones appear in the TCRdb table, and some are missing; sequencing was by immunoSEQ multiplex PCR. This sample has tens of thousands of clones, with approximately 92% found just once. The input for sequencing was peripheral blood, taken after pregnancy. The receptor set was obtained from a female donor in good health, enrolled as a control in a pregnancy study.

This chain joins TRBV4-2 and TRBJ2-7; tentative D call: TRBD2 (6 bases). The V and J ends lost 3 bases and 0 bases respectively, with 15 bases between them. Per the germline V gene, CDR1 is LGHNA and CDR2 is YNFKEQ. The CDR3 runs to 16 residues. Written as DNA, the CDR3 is TGTGCCAGCAGCCAGGGTTATGGCGGGGACTCCTACGAGCAGTACTTC. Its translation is CASSQGYGGDSYEQYF.

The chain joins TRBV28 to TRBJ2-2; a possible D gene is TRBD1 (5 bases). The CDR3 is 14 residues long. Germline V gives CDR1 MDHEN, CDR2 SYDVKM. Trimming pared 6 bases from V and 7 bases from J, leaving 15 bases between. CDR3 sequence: CASRPAGSVGELFF. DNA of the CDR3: TGTGCCAGCAGGCCAGCAGGGTCCGTCGGGGAGCTGTTTTTT.

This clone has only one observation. In DNA form, the CDR3 reads TGTGCCAGCAGTCCCTCTGACAGCTCCTATAATTCACCCCTCCACTTT. Translation: CASSPSDSSYNSPLHF. This chain joins TRBV28 and TRBJ1-6, with TRBD1 as a possible D gene (5 bases). The CDR3 consists of 16 residues. CDR1 and CDR2 (germline): MDHEN, SYDVKM. Trimming took 5 bases from V and 0 from J, leaving 11 bases between them.

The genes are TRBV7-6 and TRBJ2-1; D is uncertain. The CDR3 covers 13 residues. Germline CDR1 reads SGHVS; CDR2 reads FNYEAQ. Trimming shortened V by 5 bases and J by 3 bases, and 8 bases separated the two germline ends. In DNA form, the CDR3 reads TGTGCCAGCAGCCCCGACTTCTACAATGAGCAGTTCTTC. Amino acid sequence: CASSPDFYNEQFF.

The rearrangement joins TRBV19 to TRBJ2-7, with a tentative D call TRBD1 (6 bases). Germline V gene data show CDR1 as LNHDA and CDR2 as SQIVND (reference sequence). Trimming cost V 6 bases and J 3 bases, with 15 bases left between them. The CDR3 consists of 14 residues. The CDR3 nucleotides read TGTGCCAGTAGCAAGCGACACAGGGACTACGAGCAGTACTTC. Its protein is CASSKRHRDYEQYF.

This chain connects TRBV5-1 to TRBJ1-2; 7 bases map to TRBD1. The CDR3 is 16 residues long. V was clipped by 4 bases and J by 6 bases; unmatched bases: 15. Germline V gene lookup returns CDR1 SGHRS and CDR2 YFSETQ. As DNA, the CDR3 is TGCGCCAGCAGCCTCTCCTCTACCTGGGACAGTGATGGCTACACCTTC. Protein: CASSLSSTWDSDGYTF.

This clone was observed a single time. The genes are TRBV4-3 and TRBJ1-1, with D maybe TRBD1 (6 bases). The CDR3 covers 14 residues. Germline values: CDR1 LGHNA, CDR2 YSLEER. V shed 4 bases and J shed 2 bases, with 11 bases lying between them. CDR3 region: CASSPGTLNTEAFF. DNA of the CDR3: TGCGCCAGCAGCCCCGGGACACTCAACACTGAAGCTTTCTTT.

The CDR3 DNA sequence: TGTGCCAGCAGTAACCAGGGGGTTCCCAGCTATGGCTACACCTTC. Its translation is CASSNQGVPSYGYTF. This sequence joins TRBV27 and TRBJ1-2; TRBD1 matches at 7 bases. Germline-derived CDR1 and CDR2 are MNHEY and SMNVEV (reference sequence). The CDR3 loop spans 15 amino acids. V lost 5 bases and J lost 4; bases outside the gene matches: 10.

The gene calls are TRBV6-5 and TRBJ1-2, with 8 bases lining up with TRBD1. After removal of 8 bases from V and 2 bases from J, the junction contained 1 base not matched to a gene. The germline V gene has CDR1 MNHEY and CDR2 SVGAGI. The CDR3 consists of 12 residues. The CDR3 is CASRTGNYGYTF. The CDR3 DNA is TGTGCCAGCCGGACAGGGAACTATGGCTACACCTTC.

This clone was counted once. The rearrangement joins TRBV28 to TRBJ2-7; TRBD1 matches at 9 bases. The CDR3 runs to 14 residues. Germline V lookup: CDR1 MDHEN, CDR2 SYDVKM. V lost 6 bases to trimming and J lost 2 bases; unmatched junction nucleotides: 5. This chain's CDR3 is CASSRRDRAYEQYF. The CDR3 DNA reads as TGTGCCAGCAGCCGCCGGGACAGGGCCTACGAGCAGTACTTC. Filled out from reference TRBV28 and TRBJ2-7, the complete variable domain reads DVKVTQSSRYLVKRTGEKVFLECVQDMDHENMFWYRQDPGLGLRLIYFSYDVKMKEKGDIPEGYSVSREKKERFSLILESASTNQTSMYLCASSRRDRAYEQYFGPGTRLTVT.

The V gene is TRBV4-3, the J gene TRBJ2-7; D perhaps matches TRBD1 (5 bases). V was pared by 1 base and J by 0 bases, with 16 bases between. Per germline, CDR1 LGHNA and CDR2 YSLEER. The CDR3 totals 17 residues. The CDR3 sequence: CASSQGGWGGTSYEQYF. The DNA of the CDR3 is TGCGCCAGCAGCCAAGGAGGTTGGGGCGGAACCTCCTACGAGCAGTACTTC.

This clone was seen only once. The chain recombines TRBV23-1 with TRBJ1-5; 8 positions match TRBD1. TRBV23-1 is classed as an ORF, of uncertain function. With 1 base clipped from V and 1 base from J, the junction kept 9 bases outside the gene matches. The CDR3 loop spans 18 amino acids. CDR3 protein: CASSQCGRTGMSNQPQHF. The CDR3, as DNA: TGCGCCAGCAGTCAATGTGGCCGGACAGGGATGAGCAATCAGCCCCAGCATTTT.